Listed here are 5 T cell receptor beta chains from one sample, sequenced in a study of cytomegalovirus exposure and HLA in healthy donors. Method: immunoSEQ multiplex PCR; TCRdb's copy keeps in-frame clones and lacks some. The data hold about 200,000 clones, with roughly 85% observed a single time. The sequenced sample was PBMCs. All receptors come from a woman aged 18-35 years in good health and CMV-seronegative.

CDR3 region: CASSVQGQSSGNTIYF. CDR3 DNA: TGTGCCAGCAGCGTACAGGGACAGTCTTCTGGAAACACCATATATTTT. The chain is built from TRBV9 and TRBJ1-3; 7 bases line up with TRBD1. This CDR3 has 16 amino acids. CDR1 and CDR2 from the germline V gene are SGDLS and YYNGEE. Trimming cost V 1 base and J 1 base; bases outside gene matches: 5.

CDR3: CASSDHLAGVGNEQFF. CDR3 nucleotide sequence: TGCGCCAGCAGCGACCACCTAGCGGGAGTGGGCAATGAGCAGTTCTTC. This sequence joins TRBV5-1 and TRBJ2-1, with 10 bases that match TRBD2. Looked up from germline, CDR1 is SGHRS and CDR2 is YFSETQ. The junction had 10 bases not matched to a gene; V was cut back by 4 bases and J by 6 bases. The CDR3 totals 16 residues. The entire variable domain, with the rest obtained from reference TRBV5-1 and TRBJ2-1, is as follows: KAGVTQTPRYLIKTRGQQVTLSCSPISGHRSVSWYQQTPGQGLQFLFEYFSETQRNKGNFPGRFSGRQFSNSRSEMNVSTLELGDSALYLCASSDHLAGVGNEQFFGPGTRLTVL.

The rearrangement joins TRBV19 to TRBJ2-7; D remains ambiguous. Germline V gene sequence: CDR1 LNHDA, CDR2 SQIVND (reference sequence). The CDR3 contains 13 residues. V was cut by 10 bases and J by 3 bases, with 16 bases left in between. CDR3 residues: CATTDPVVYEQYF. The CDR3 region has the DNA TGTGCCACCACGGACCCAGTGGTCTACGAGCAGTACTTC.

V usage is TRBV29-1 and J usage is TRBJ2-7; 7 bases are a match to TRBD1. CDR1 and CDR2 from the germline V gene are SQVTM and ANQGSEA. The trim removed 3 bases at V and 3 bases at J, leaving 8 bases unmatched. The CDR3 has 14 amino acids. The CDR3 region is CSVEEKGAFYEQYF. The CDR3, as DNA: TGCAGCGTTGAGGAAAAGGGGGCCTTCTACGAGCAGTACTTC.

The sample holds a few counts of this clone. The V and J genes are TRBV30 and TRBJ2-1; the D is unclear. Trimming shortened V by 2 bases and J by 3 bases, and 8 bases separated the two germline ends. Germline CDR1 GTSNPN, CDR2 SVGIG (reference sequence). This CDR3 has 13 residues. The CDR3 spells CAWSPGYYNEQFF. The CDR3, as DNA: TGTGCCTGGAGTCCCGGATACTACAATGAGCAGTTCTTC.